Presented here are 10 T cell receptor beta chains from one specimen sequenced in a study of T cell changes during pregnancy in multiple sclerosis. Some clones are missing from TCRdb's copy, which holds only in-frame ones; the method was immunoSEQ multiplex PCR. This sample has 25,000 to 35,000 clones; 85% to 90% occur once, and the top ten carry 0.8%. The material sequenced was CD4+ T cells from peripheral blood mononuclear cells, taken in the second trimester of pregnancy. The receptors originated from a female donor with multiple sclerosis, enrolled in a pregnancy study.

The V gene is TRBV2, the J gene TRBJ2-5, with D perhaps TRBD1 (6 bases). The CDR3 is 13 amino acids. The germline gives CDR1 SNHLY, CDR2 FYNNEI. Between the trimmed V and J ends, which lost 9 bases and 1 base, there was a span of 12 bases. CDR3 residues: CARGQLPQETQYF. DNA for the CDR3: TGTGCCAGAGGACAGCTTCCCCAAGAGACCCAGTACTTC.

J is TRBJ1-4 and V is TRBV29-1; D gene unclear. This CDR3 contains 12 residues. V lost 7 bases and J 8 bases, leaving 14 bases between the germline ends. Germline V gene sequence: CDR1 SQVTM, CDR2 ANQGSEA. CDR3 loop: CSALTSGEKLFF. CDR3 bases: TGCAGCGCCCTAACTTCCGGGGAAAAACTGTTTTTT. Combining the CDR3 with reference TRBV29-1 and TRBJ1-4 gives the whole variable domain SAVISQKPSRDICQRGTSLTIQCQVDSQVTMMFWYRQQPGQSLTLIATANQGSEATYESGFVIDKFPISRPNLTFSTLTVSNMSPEDSSIYLCSALTSGEKLFFGSGTQLSVL.

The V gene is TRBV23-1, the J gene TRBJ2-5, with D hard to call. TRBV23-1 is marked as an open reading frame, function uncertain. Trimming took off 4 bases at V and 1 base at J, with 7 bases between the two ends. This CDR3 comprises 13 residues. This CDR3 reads CASSPPGQETQYF. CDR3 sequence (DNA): TGCGCCAGCAGTCCCCCGGGCCAAGAGACCCAGTACTTC.

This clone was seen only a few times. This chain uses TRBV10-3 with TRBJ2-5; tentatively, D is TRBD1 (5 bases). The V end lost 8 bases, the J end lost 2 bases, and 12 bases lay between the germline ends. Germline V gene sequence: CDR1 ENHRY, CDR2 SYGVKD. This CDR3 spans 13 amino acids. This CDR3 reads CAIGAFDQETQYF. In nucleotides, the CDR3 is TGTGCCATCGGGGCGTTTGATCAAGAGACCCAGTACTTC.

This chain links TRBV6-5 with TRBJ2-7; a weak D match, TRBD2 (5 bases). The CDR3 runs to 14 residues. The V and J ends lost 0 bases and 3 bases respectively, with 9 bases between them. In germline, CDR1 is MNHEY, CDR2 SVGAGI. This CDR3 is CASSYSRTGYEQYF. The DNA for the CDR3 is TGTGCCAGCAGTTACTCGAGGACTGGCTACGAGCAGTACTTC.

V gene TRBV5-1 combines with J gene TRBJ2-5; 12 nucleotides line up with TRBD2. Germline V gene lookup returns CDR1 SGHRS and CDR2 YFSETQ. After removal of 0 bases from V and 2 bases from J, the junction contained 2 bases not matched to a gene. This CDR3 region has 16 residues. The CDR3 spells CASSLGLAGVQETQYF. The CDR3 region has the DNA TGCGCCAGCAGCTTGGGACTAGCGGGGGTTCAAGAGACCCAGTACTTC.

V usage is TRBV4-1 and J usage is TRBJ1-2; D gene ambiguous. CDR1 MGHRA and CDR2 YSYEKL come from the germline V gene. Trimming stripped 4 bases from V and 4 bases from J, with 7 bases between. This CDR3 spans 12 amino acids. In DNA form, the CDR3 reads TGCGCCAGCAGCCGATCAGGCTATGGCTACACCTTC. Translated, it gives CASSRSGYGYTF.

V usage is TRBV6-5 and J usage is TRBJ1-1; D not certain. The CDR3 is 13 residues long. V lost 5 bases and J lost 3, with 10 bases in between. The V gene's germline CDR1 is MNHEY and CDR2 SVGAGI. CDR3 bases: TGTGCCAGCAGTCCCCTTTATGACACTGAAGCTTTCTTT. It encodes CASSPLYDTEAFF.

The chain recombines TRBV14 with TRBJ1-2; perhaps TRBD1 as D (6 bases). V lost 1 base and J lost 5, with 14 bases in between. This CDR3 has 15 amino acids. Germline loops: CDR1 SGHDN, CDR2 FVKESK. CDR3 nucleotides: TGTGCCAGCAGCCAAGTTTTGGGGACACCTTATGGCTACACCTTC. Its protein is CASSQVLGTPYGYTF.

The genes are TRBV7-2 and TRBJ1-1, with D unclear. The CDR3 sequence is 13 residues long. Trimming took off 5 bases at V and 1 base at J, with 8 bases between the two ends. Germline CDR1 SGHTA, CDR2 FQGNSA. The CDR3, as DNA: TGTGCCAGCAGCCTCGGGAGGAACACTGAAGCTTTCTTT. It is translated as CASSLGRNTEAFF.